This TCR beta chain emerged from a study of blood T cell repertoires in COVID-19. This CDR3 is built from 13 residues. V was shortened by 0 bases and J by 5 bases, with 9 bases between the two germline ends. Germline CDR1 SGHKS, CDR2 YYEKEE (reference sequence). Sequenced by immunoSEQ multiplex PCR; TCRdb stores in-frame clones only, minus some. The sample yields almost 50,000 clones, roughly nine tenths seen once. The TCR originated in a human donor in a cohort sampled during active COVID-19. The specimen sequenced was peripheral blood. This sequence joins TRBV5-5 and TRBJ2-7, with a possible D match to TRBD1 (6 bases). CDR3 DNA sequence: TGTGCCAGCAGCTTGGACAGGGACAACGAGCAGTACTTC. Translation: CASSLDRDNEQYF.